The rows below give T cell receptor beta chains drawn from one sample of a study of cytomegalovirus exposure and HLA in healthy donors. Clones were read by immunoSEQ multiplex PCR, and TCRdb kept only the in-frame ones, dropping some. The data contain fewer than 150,000 clones, approximately 71% of them singletons. Specimen: PBMCs. Receptors were obtained from a woman aged 50 to 60 in good health and CMV-seronegative. CDR3s include the opening cysteine and the closing phenylalanine or tryptophan. The D gene is left open where the match is weak. Clone size, where shown, is once, few, many, or a class for clones that have expanded.

j_call d_call cdr3_length v_call clone_size cdr3_aa cdr3_nt
TRBJ1-2 . 12 TRBV2 . CASTSEGYGYTF TGTGCCAGCACGAGCGAGGGCTATGGCTACACCTTC
TRBJ2-7 TRBD1 13 TRBV29-1 once CSVEQGESYEQYF TGCAGCGTTGAACAGGGGGAATCCTACGAGCAGTACTTC
TRBJ1-6 TRBD1 19 TRBV2 . CASKLGTGTIKTYNSPLHF TGTGCCAGCAAATTGGGGACAGGAACCATCAAGACATATAATTCACCCCTCCACTTT
TRBJ1-5 TRBD1 14 TRBV6-6 few CASSPTGWNQPQHF TGTGCCAGCAGTCCGACAGGGTGGAATCAGCCCCAGCATTTT
TRBJ1-3 TRBD1 16 TRBV5-1 . CASSLDAGGPGNTIYF TGCGCCAGCAGCTTGGATGCAGGGGGGCCTGGAAACACCATATATTTT
TRBJ1-3 TRBD1 19 TRBV4-3 . CASSLKNPRQGGSGNTIYF TGCGCCAGCAGCCTTAAAAATCCCCGACAGGGAGGCTCTGGAAACACCATATATTTT
TRBJ1-2 TRBD1 15 TRBV7-9 . CASSPGQGRRHGYTF TGTGCCAGCAGTCCTGGACAGGGACGGAGGCATGGCTACACCTTC
TRBJ2-1 . 13 TRBV10-3 . CAISVTRPHEQFF TGTGCCATCAGTGTGACTAGGCCCCATGAGCAGTTCTTC
TRBJ2-2 TRBD1 15 TRBV7-8 . CASSTDRGRGGELFF TGTGCCAGCAGCACAGACAGGGGGCGCGGCGGGGAGCTGTTTTTT
TRBJ1-1 . 14 TRBV7-2 . CASSLFRENTEAFF TGTGCCAGCAGCTTATTTCGGGAGAACACTGAAGCTTTCTTT
TRBJ1-3 . 14 TRBV19 . CASSITQVGNTIYF TGTGCCAGTAGTATCACCCAGGTTGGAAACACCATATATTTT
TRBJ2-3 TRBD1 15 TRBV6-4 . CASSPGTGSTDTQYF TGTGCCAGCAGTCCCGGGACAGGGAGCACAGATACGCAGTATTTT
TRBJ2-3 TRBD2 15 TRBV15 few CATSRVSGGTDTQYF TGTGCCACCAGCAGGGTATCGGGGGGGACAGATACGCAGTATTTT
TRBJ1-2 . 13 TRBV6-1 . CASRGRGSHGYTF TGTGCCAGCAGGGGCAGGGGTTCACATGGCTACACCTTC
TRBJ2-5 TRBD1 15 TRBV2 . CASSPDSTGGETQYF TGTGCCAGCAGTCCAGACTCCACAGGGGGAGAGACCCAGTACTTC
TRBJ2-7 TRBD1 15 TRBV28 . CASSPTGVPSYEQYF TGTGCCAGCAGTCCGACAGGGGTCCCCTCCTACGAGCAGTACTTC
TRBJ1-1 . 13 TRBV19 few CASSVRRNTEAFF TGTGCCAGTAGTGTCCGCAGGAACACTGAAGCTTTCTTT
TRBJ1-2 . 15 TRBV4-1 . CASSQGFGQGNGYTF TGCGCCAGCAGCCAAGGTTTTGGGCAGGGTAATGGCTACACCTTC
TRBJ1-4 . 14 TRBV19 . CASSIRGGNEKLFF TGTGCCAGTAGTATCCGGGGGGGGAATGAAAAACTGTTTTTT
TRBJ2-5 . 16 TRBV11-2 . CASSYSGTQPEETQYF TGTGCCAGCAGCTACTCCGGGACACAACCGGAGGAGACCCAGTACTTC
TRBJ2-5 . 15 TRBV7-9 . CASSLGVPSAETQYF TGTGCCAGCAGCTTAGGAGTACCTAGCGCCGAGACCCAGTACTTC
TRBJ1-2 TRBD1 14 TRBV6-5 . CASSPATGAYGYTF TGTGCCAGCAGTCCCGCGACAGGGGCCTATGGCTACACCTTC
TRBJ1-2 . 14 TRBV7-2 few CASRPSEINYGYTF TGTGCCAGCAGACCATCAGAAATCAACTATGGCTACACCTTC
TRBJ2-1 TRBD2 18 TRBV4-1 . CASSQEGLEISSYNEQFF TGCGCCAGCAGCCAAGAGGGACTAGAAATTAGCTCCTACAATGAGCAGTTCTTC
TRBJ2-1 . 17 TRBV4-3 . CASSPSAAGGIYNEQFF TGCGCCAGCAGCCCATCGGCGGCAGGCGGGATCTACAATGAGCAGTTCTTC
TRBJ1-1 . 12 TRBV29-1 . CSALTGYTEAFF TGCAGCGCCCTTACAGGGTACACTGAAGCTTTCTTT
TRBJ2-1 TRBD2 15 TRBV7-6 many CASRQGLAGGNEQFF TGTGCCAGCAGACAGGGACTAGCGGGGGGGAATGAGCAGTTCTTC
TRBJ1-3 . 14 TRBV6-1 . CASSARSSGNTIYF TGTGCCAGCAGTGCGCGATCCTCTGGAAACACCATATATTTT
TRBJ2-1 . 13 TRBV5-1 once CASNWGDYNEQFF TGCGCCAGCAACTGGGGAGACTACAATGAGCAGTTCTTC
TRBJ2-6 . 17 TRBV2 . CASSPLRAGTGANVLTF TGTGCCAGCAGTCCTCTAAGGGCAGGGACTGGGGCCAACGTCCTGACTTTC
TRBJ2-5 TRBD2 17 TRBV11-2 . CASTRLAGDLRQETQYF TGTGCCAGCACCCGACTAGCGGGGGACCTGAGACAAGAGACCCAGTACTTC
TRBJ2-2 . 15 TRBV4-3 . CASSQDVSRTGELFF TGCGCCAGCAGCCAAGATGTAAGCAGGACCGGGGAGCTGTTTTTT
TRBJ1-2 . 13 TRBV7-2 . CASSSQGFLSYTF TGTGCCAGCAGCTCCCAGGGGTTCCTTAGCTACACCTTC
TRBJ2-1 . 14 TRBV4-2 once CASSQPSLDNEQFF TGTGCCAGCAGCCAACCCTCCTTAGACAATGAGCAGTTCTTC
TRBJ1-2 . 11 TRBV5-4 once CASRRNYGYTF TGTGCCAGCAGACGGAACTATGGCTACACCTTC
TRBJ2-1 . 13 TRBV19 . CASSPGLFNEQFF TGTGCCAGTAGTCCCGGGTTGTTCAATGAGCAGTTCTTC